Listed below are T cell receptor beta chains from one sample, sequenced in a study of blood T cell repertoires in COVID-19. TCRdb keeps only in-frame clones here, not all; method: immunoSEQ multiplex PCR. The sample lists more than 150,000 clones, over 75% seen once, with about 6.5% in the top ten. Sequencing was done on a sample of PBMCs or T cells enriched from blood (not recorded which). Every receptor here comes from a woman in her forties or fifties who had recovered from COVID-19. Both conserved end residues are part of each CDR3. D genes are given only for firm matches. Rows give clone size only sometimes, using once, few, many, or a class for an expanded clone.

d_gene	v_gene	abundance	j_gene	CDR3aa	CDR3nt
.	TRBV18	.	TRBJ1-1	CASSHPFRGEAFF	TGTGCCAGCTCACACCCATTTAGGGGTGAAGCTTTCTTT
.	TRBV28	few	TRBJ2-7	CASSSGTLSYEQYF	TGTGCCAGCAGTTCCGGGACACTCTCCTACGAGCAGTACTTC
TRBD1	TRBV28	.	TRBJ2-1	CASSGWDSLTYNEQFF	TGTGCCAGCTCAGGTTGGGACAGCTTAACCTACAATGAGCAGTTCTTC
TRBD1	TRBV2	.	TRBJ2-7	CAMGQGYEQYF	TGTGCCATGGGACAGGGGTACGAGCAGTACTTC
.	TRBV19	.	TRBJ1-2	CASSANHRVQYGYTF	TGTGCCAGTAGTGCAAACCATCGGGTCCAGTATGGCTACACCTTC
.	TRBV5-1	.	TRBJ1-3	CASSLGGTTSGNTIYF	TGCGCCAGCAGCTTGGGGGGGACAACCTCTGGAAACACCATATATTTT
.	TRBV7-9	few	TRBJ2-7	CASSLAAATYEQYF	TGTGCCAGCAGCTTAGCGGCGGCCACCTACGAGCAGTACTTC
.	TRBV30	.	TRBJ2-7	CAWSGGRYEQYF	TGTGCCTGGAGTGGAGGGAGGTACGAGCAGTACTTC
TRBD1	TRBV11-3	.	TRBJ1-6	CASSSRGTGPNSPLHF	TGTGCCAGCAGCTCCCGGGGGACAGGACCCAATTCACCCCTCCACTTT
.	TRBV28	.	TRBJ1-1	CASSSQNTEAFF	TGTGCCAGCAGTTCACAAAACACTGAAGCTTTCTTT
TRBD2	TRBV2	.	TRBJ2-3	CASKRLAGTDTQYF	TGTGCCAGCAAGAGACTAGCGGGCACAGATACGCAGTATTTT
.	TRBV5-4	.	TRBJ2-2	CASSSTGLGDTGELFF	TGTGCCAGCAGCTCAACTGGGTTAGGGGACACCGGGGAGCTGTTTTTT
TRBD1	TRBV11-2	.	TRBJ2-1	CASSARDRVLYEQFF	TGTGCCAGCAGCGCCCGGGACAGGGTTCTTTATGAGCAGTTCTTC
.	TRBV4-2	once	TRBJ1-1	CASSQDRGRNTEAFF	TGTGCCAGCAGCCAAGACAGGGGCCGGAACACTGAAGCTTTCTTT
.	TRBV28	once	TRBJ2-7	CASSPVWGLISYEQYF	TGTGCCAGCAGTCCCGTATGGGGACTCATCTCCTACGAGCAGTACTTC
.	TRBV15	.	TRBJ1-4	CATSRDLNEKLFF	TGTGCCACCAGCAGAGATCTTAATGAAAAACTGTTTTTT
.	TRBV30	.	TRBJ1-2	CAWSRGSHLYGYTF	TGTGCCTGGAGTAGGGGATCACATCTATATGGCTACACCTTC
TRBD2	TRBV5-1	.	TRBJ2-7	CASRRGTSGSFSDEQYF	TGCGCCAGCAGACGTGGGACTAGCGGGTCGTTCTCCGACGAGCAGTACTTC
.	TRBV5-4	.	TRBJ1-2	CASSLEGNRPNYGYTF	TGTGCCAGCAGCTTGGAGGGGAACAGGCCGAACTATGGCTACACCTTC
.	TRBV5-1	.	TRBJ2-7	CASSPVRGAPSYEQYF	TGCGCCAGCAGCCCCGTCCGGGGGGCCCCGTCCTACGAGCAGTACTTC
.	TRBV3-1/TRBV3-2	.	TRBJ1-1	CASSQGDSGRNTEAFF	TGTGCCAGCAGCCAGGGTGACAGTGGACGGAACACTGAAGCTTTCTTT
.	TRBV10-1	.	TRBJ2-3	CASSQRYTDTQYF	TGCGCCAGCAGTCAGCGCTACACAGATACGCAGTATTTT
TRBD1	TRBV5-6	.	TRBJ2-2	CASSSDRGTGELFF	TGTGCCAGCAGCTCAGACAGGGGAACCGGGGAGCTGTTTTTT
.	TRBV1	.	TRBJ2-7	CTSSQDSKKTSGVSCVIFYEQYF	TGCACCAGCAGCCAAGATTCGAAAAAGACTAGCGGGGTTTCGTGCGTAATCTTTTACGAGCAGTACTTC
TRBD2	TRBV19	.	TRBJ2-3	CASSISGGGTDTQYF	TGTGCCAGTAGTATCTCGGGGGGTGGCACAGATACGCAGTATTTT
TRBD2	TRBV28	.	TRBJ2-7	CASKYSGSRNEQYF	TGTGCCAGCAAGTATAGCGGGAGCCGGAACGAGCAGTACTTC
TRBD2	TRBV7-8	.	TRBJ2-7	CASSLARRGQGLAGDYEQYF	TGTGCCAGCAGCTTAGCGCGGAGGGGACAGGGACTAGCGGGAGACTACGAGCAGTACTTC
.	TRBV27	.	TRBJ2-6	CASTSTFSGANVLTF	TGTGCCAGCACTTCGACTTTTTCTGGGGCCAACGTCCTGACTTTC
TRBD1	TRBV6-2/TRBV6-3	.	TRBJ2-7	CASSYSRGQLTYEQYF	TGTGCCAGCAGTTACAGTAGGGGACAGCTTACCTACGAGCAGTACTTC
.	TRBV5-1	.	TRBJ1-4	CASSTRAGVNEKLFF	TGCGCCAGCAGCACGCGGGCAGGTGTTAATGAAAAACTGTTTTTT
TRBD2	TRBV18	.	TRBJ2-1	CASSPPVAGSYNEQFF	TGTGCCAGCTCACCACCGGTAGCGGGTTCATACAATGAGCAGTTCTTC
.	TRBV3-1/TRBV3-2	.	TRBJ2-5	CASSLGGARETQYF	TGTGCCAGCAGCCTCGGTGGGGCCAGGGAGACCCAGTACTTC
TRBD2	TRBV24-1	.	TRBJ2-1	CATSDFGAGDSYNEQFF	TGTGCCACCAGTGATTTCGGAGCGGGAGACTCCTACAATGAGCAGTTCTTC
TRBD1	TRBV5-1	.	TRBJ2-1	CASSLTDRGQGNEQFF	TGCGCCAGCAGCTTGACGGACAGGGGGCAAGGAAATGAGCAGTTCTTC
.	TRBV5-1	.	TRBJ2-7	CASAYTGGIGHEQYF	TGCGCCAGCGCCTACACTGGGGGGATCGGCCACGAGCAGTACTTC
.	TRBV28	.	TRBJ2-1	CASSFSTNSGEAYNEQFF	TGTGCCAGCAGTTTTTCGACAAATAGCGGAGAGGCCTACAATGAGCAGTTCTTC
TRBD2	TRBV7-2	.	TRBJ2-1	CASSLAFGLAGPGNEQFF	TGTGCCAGCAGCTTAGCCTTTGGACTAGCGGGCCCCGGCAATGAGCAGTTCTTC
TRBD1	TRBV6-5	.	TRBJ1-1	CASEPYQGAVTEAFF	TGTGCCAGCGAACCTTACCAGGGGGCGGTCACTGAAGCTTTCTTT
.	TRBV21-1	.	TRBJ2-7	CASSKVGEPGQGAYEQYF	TGTGCCAGCAGCAAAGTGGGCGAACCGGGACAGGGGGCATACGAGCAGTACTTC
.	TRBV19	.	TRBJ2-1	CASSITSRGNKQFF	TGTGCCAGTAGTATAACGAGTAGGGGGAATAAGCAGTTCTTC
TRBD1	TRBV19	.	TRBJ1-4	CASSIRGDRNEKLFF	TGTGCCAGTAGTATCAGAGGGGACAGAAATGAAAAACTGTTTTTT
.	TRBV5-1	.	TRBJ1-2	CASSLDRVDGYTF	TGCGCCAGCAGCTTGGACAGGGTCGATGGCTACACCTTC
TRBD2	TRBV6-2/TRBV6-3	.	TRBJ2-7	CASSSLAGSYEQYF	TGTGCCAGCAGTTCACTAGCGGGATCTTACGAGCAGTACTTC
.	TRBV9	.	TRBJ2-3	CASSLGRAGASTDTQYF	TGTGCCAGCAGCCTGGGGAGGGCAGGGGCTAGCACAGATACGCAGTATTTT
.	TRBV11-2	.	TRBJ1-4	CASSSSLGSTKNEKLFF	TGTGCCAGCAGCTCCTCCCTCGGGTCGACGAAAAATGAAAAACTGTTTTTT
.	TRBV7-3	.	TRBJ1-3	CASSPGGGAGNTIYF	TGTGCCAGCAGCCCCGGGGGAGGGGCTGGAAACACCATATATTTT
.	TRBV20-1	.	TRBJ2-7	CSASRSLSYEQYF	TGCAGTGCTAGTCGCAGTCTCTCCTACGAGCAGTACTTC
.	TRBV7-2	.	TRBJ1-5	CASSLRQGDQPQHF	TGTGCCAGCAGCTTACGCCAGGGTGATCAGCCCCAGCATTTT